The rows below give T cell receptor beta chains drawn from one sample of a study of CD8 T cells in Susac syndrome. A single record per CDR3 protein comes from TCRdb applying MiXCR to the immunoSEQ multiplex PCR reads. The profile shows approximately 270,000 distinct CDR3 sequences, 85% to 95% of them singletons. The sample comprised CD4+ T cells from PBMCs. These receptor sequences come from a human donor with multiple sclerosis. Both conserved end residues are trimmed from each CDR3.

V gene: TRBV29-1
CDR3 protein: SVSGGANQPQH

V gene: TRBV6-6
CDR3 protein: ASSSPGNSNQPQH

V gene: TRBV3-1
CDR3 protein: TSSQDSAIKEKLF

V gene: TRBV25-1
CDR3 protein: ASSEVVNTEAF

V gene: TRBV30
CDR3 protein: AWDTGRDTQY

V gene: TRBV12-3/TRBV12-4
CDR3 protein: ASATNRPEGGQY

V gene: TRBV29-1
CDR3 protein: SVDSGNEQF

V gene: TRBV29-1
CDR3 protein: SARGRTYEQY

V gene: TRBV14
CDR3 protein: ASSQTTGYQETQY

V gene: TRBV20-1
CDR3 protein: RSGVNNEQF

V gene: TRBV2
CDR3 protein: ASSEMASKETQY

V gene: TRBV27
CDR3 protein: AQKGRPYSNQPQH

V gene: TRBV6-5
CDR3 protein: ASSPYRGSYGYT

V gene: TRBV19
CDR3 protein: ASQQTSSNTDTQY

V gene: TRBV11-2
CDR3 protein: ASSLGEAGTGYFEAF

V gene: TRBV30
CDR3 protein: AWKRDEETQY

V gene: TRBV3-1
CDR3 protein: ASSPFETTGYT

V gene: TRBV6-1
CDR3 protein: ASSEGTGFYEQY

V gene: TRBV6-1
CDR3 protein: ASSSDRGASGSTDTQY

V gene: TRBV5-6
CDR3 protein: ASRQLRDYGYT

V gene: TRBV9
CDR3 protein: ASSVGTGSTDTQY

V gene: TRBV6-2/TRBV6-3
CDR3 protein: ASRRTGTSGETQY

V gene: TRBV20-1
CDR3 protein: SASAQNYGYT

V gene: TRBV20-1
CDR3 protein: SASTGRDTEAF